Below are 2 T cell receptor beta chains sequenced from a single sample in a study of CD8 T cells in ankylosing spondylitis (TCRdb year 2017). The library was made by 5' RACE. The instrument given in TCRdb is Illumina HiSeq 2500. TCRdb reworked the public reads: Q25 trimming with fastp, MiXCR clone assembly, productive beta chains retained. Rows matching on CDR3 protein sequence are summarized as one entry with the most common DNA and genes. This sample lists around 300,000 distinct CDR3 sequences; roughly 14% were detected once. The top ten clones comprise approximately 1% of the sample. The sequenced material came from blood, either unsorted or a sorted T cell fraction (not recorded which). The receptors shown here come from a male donor with ankylosing spondylitis or in good health (not recorded which).

This clonotype was counted only a few times. The chain employs TRBV10-3 and TRBJ2-7, with 7 bases matching TRBD1. Germline V gives CDR1 ENHRY, CDR2 SYGVKD. Germline trimming cut 7 bases from V and 3 bases from J; bases unmatched to any gene: 6. This CDR3 is 13 amino acids long. In nucleotides, the CDR3 is TGTGCCATCATGGACCGGGACAGCTACGAGCAGTACTTC. Protein: CAIMDRDSYEQYF.

This chain joins TRBV7-2 and TRBJ1-1; no firm D call. Germline CDR1 SGHTA, CDR2 FQGNSA. The CDR3 is 15 residues long. V dropped 1 base and J dropped 4 bases, with 13 bases sitting between them. The CDR3 region is CASSLEVRGITEAFF. The CDR3 nucleotides are TGTGCCAGCAGCTTAGAAGTTAGAGGGATCACTGAAGCTTTCTTT.